Here is one T cell receptor (beta chain) with its context. What it binds is unknown. Cells designated naive CD8 were CD45RO-negative and were positively selected for CCR7, with terminally differentiated effector memory CD45RA+ cells excluded. Germline CDR1 and CDR2: SGHTA and FQGTGA. V shed 5 bases and J 6 bases; nucleotides not matched to a gene: 11. CDR3 length: 15 residues. The data are from a study of shared clonotypes between healthy human individuals. Turning to the study itself: CD8 memory received one plate per donor, CD8 naive two, CD4 memory three and CD4 naive three. Points from the study as a whole: Genetic and exposure-history diversity was limited by the small donor number. On the whole, naive subsets had larger estimated richness than memory subsets had.

For each subset, genomic DNA was distributed in equal portions over several immunoSEQ plates. The protocol was immunoSEQ multiplex PCR, while the TCRdb copy is restricted to in-frame clones and leaves out a portion. Here the sample spans about 2.1 million clones, just over 90% being singletons. Sequenced sample: naive CD8+ T cells from PBMCs. The rearrangement uses TRBV7-3 and TRBJ2-7, with 9 bases aligning to TRBD2. The origin of this receptor is a man in his late teens or twenties in good health. Some clones in this sample may be carry-over from other donors' samples. The CDR3 is CASSVVAGEGIEQYF. The DNA for the CDR3 is TGTGCCAGCAGCGTTGTAGCGGGAGAAGGGATCGAGCAGTACTTC.